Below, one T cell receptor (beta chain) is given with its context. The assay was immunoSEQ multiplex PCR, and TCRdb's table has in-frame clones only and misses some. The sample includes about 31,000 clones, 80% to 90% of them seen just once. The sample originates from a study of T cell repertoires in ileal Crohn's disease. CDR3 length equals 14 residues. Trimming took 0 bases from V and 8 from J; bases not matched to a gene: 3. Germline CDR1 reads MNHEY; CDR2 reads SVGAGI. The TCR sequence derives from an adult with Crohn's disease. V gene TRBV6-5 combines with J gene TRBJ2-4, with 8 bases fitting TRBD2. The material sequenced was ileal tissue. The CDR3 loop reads CASSYSPRGDIQYF. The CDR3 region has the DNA TGTGCCAGCAGTTACTCCCCGCGGGGGGACATTCAGTACTTC.